This T cell receptor beta chain was identified during a study of cytomegalovirus exposure and HLA in healthy donors. At the level of the study: The 130 or so validation repertoires, a later analysis reported, used the same platform as the approximately 700 first-cohort repertoires. General observations from the study: It was confirmed in vitro that a few of the CMV-associated chains were specific for CMV antigens.

This table comes from immunoSEQ multiplex PCR, and its TCRdb copy is limited to in-frame clones, with some not included. The repertoire holds under 75,000 clones, with about 82% as singletons. This CDR3 is built from 15 residues. Germline assignment: CDR1 LNHDA and CDR2 SQIVND (reference sequence). About this clone: Its antigen is currently unknown. One end of the junction is discordant with germline, which a read error may explain.

The chain links TRBV19 to TRBJ2-5, with 11 bases aligning to TRBD2. The material sequenced was PBMCs. This TCR came from a man aged 30 to 45 in good health and CMV-seronegative. Here the CDR3 reads CASRIAGGLQETQYF. The CDR3 DNA sequence: TGTGCCAGTAGAATAGCGGGGGGGCTCCAAGAGACCCAGTACTTC.